Presented here are 23 T cell receptor beta chains from one specimen sequenced in a study of blood T cell repertoires in COVID-19. The protocol was immunoSEQ multiplex PCR, while the TCRdb copy is restricted to in-frame clones and leaves out a portion. Of approximately 220,000 clones detected, approximately 83% appear once; the ten largest clones hold about 5.3%. The sequencing input was PBMCs or T cells enriched from blood (not recorded which). The receptors derive from a woman aged 45-60 years who had been exposed to COVID-19.

The CDR3 loop reads CASRQGGGNQPQHF. For the CDR3, the DNA is TGTGCCAGCAGGCAAGGGGGTGGCAATCAGCCCCAGCATTTT. The V call is TRBV28, the J call TRBJ1-5, with D possibly matching TRBD1 (6 bases). This CDR3 is 14 amino acids long. The germline gives CDR1 MDHEN, CDR2 SYDVKM. Trimming left V 6 bases short and J 2 bases short, with 11 bases between.

This clone was observed a handful of times. V usage is TRBV27 and J usage is TRBJ1-2, with 8 positions matching TRBD1. Trimming at V came to 4 bases and at J to 4 bases, leaving 17 bases not matched to a gene. This CDR3 is 18 amino acids long. CDR1 is MNHEY, CDR2 SMNVEV, per germline (reference sequence). For the CDR3, the DNA is TGTGCCAGCAGTTCTCGAACCCGACAGGGGAGTTGGTCCTATGGCTACACCTTC. This gives the protein CASSSRTRQGSWSYGYTF.

V gene TRBV29-1 combines with J gene TRBJ2-1; TRBD1 is a possible D gene (7 bases). The CDR3 is 15 amino acids. Germline CDR1 and CDR2: SQVTM and ANQGSEA. V was pared by 5 bases and J by 0 bases, with 14 bases between. The CDR3, as DNA: TGCAGCGTTAGACTCCAGGGGGGCTCCTACAATGAGCAGTTCTTC. This sequence encodes CSVRLQGGSYNEQFF.

This clone was seen a handful of times. The chain combines TRBV11-2 with TRBJ2-7, with 8 bases matching TRBD1. Trimming removed 3 bases from V and 5 bases from J; junction bases left unmatched: 3. The CDR3 extends over 13 amino acids. Germline V gene sequence: CDR1 SGHAT, CDR2 FQNNGV. This CDR3 is CASSLAGGDEQYF. The CDR3 coding sequence is TGTGCCAGCAGCTTGGCAGGGGGCGACGAGCAGTACTTC.

This clone occurred once. The V and J genes are TRBV5-1 and TRBJ2-5; 10 bases are shared with TRBD2. Germline assignment: CDR1 SGHRS and CDR2 YFSETQ. Trimming cost V 2 bases and J 5 bases; bases outside gene matches: 3. The CDR3 covers 14 residues. The CDR3 region is CASSFVTSGETQYF. CDR3 coding DNA: TGCGCCAGCAGCTTCGTGACTAGCGGGGAGACCCAGTACTTC.

The J gene is TRBJ1-2, the V gene TRBV7-2; 9 nucleotides align to TRBD1. Germline CDR1 and CDR2: SGHTA and FQGNSA. CDR3 length equals 15 residues. V dropped 1 base and J dropped 2; count of bases not matched to a gene: 2. CDR3 sequence: CASSLGDRVNYGYTF. CDR3 DNA: TGTGCCAGCAGCTTAGGGGACAGGGTCAACTATGGCTACACCTTC. Variable domain in full (rest from reference TRBV7-2 and TRBJ1-2): GAGVSQSPSNKVTEKGKDVELRCDPISGHTALYWYRQSLGQGLEFLIYFQGNSAPDKSGLPSDRFSAERTGGSVSTLTIQRTQQEDSAVYLCASSLGDRVNYGYTFGSGTRLTVV.

The V and J genes are TRBV19 and TRBJ2-5; 9 bases agree with TRBD1. This CDR3 spans 14 amino acids. Germline loops: CDR1 LNHDA, CDR2 SQIVND (reference sequence). Trimming took 3 bases from V and 2 from J; bases not matched to a gene: 1. The CDR3 loop is CASSIGTGQETQYF. Written as DNA, the CDR3 is TGTGCCAGTAGTATCGGGACAGGGCAAGAGACCCAGTACTTC.

This sequence joins TRBV5-1 and TRBJ1-1, with D possibly being TRBD1 (6 bases). The CDR3 runs to 15 residues. Looked up from germline, CDR1 is SGHRS and CDR2 is YFSETQ. Trimming cost V 4 bases and J 2 bases, with 15 bases left between them. This CDR3 reads CASSDQTGLNTEAFF. The CDR3 DNA reads TGCGCCAGCAGCGATCAGACAGGCCTTAACACTGAAGCTTTCTTT.

In this sample, this clone turned up once. The rearrangement uses TRBV28 and TRBJ1-6, with 9 bases that match TRBD1. V lost 3 bases, J lost 16 bases, and 7 bases stayed unmatched. CDR1 is MDHEN and CDR2 is SYDVKM in the germline V gene. The CDR3 has 13 residues. This CDR3 reads CASSFRGDRGLHF. The CDR3 DNA reads as TGTGCCAGCAGTTTTCGGGGAGACAGGGGGCTCCACTTT.

The chain uses TRBV2 and TRBJ2-7; 10 nucleotides agree with TRBD1. The trim removed 5 bases at V and 3 bases at J, leaving 4 bases unmatched. The CDR3 length is 14 residues. CDR1 SNHLY and CDR2 FYNNEI come from the germline V gene. CDR3 DNA: TGTGCCAGCAGTCTGACAGGGGGCTACTACGAGCAGTACTTC. It encodes CASSLTGGYYEQYF.

This clone showed up just once. The chain employs TRBV5-4 and TRBJ1-2; TRBD1 aligns across 8 bases. The V segment lost 3 bases and the J segment 12 bases; nucleotides outside the gene matches: 13. CDR1 and CDR2 from the germline V gene are SGHNT and YYREEE (reference sequence). The length of the CDR3 is 14 residues. The CDR3 protein is CASSWMTGAQTHTF. The DNA of the CDR3 is TGTGCCAGCAGCTGGATGACAGGGGCGCAAACCCACACCTTC.

The genes are TRBV11-1 and TRBJ1-5; no clear D. The V gene lost 1 base and the J gene lost 4 bases, with 5 bases spanning the gap. Germline V gives CDR1 SGHAT, CDR2 FQDESV (reference sequence). This CDR3 comprises 13 residues. The DNA of the CDR3 is TGTGCCAGCAGCTTAGACAGAAATCAGCCCCAGCATTTT. It specifies CASSLDRNQPQHF.

The rearrangement links TRBV19 to TRBJ2-2; no clear D gene. This CDR3 spans 14 amino acids. Trimming shortened V by 1 base and J by 8 bases, and 11 bases separated the two germline ends. Looked up from germline, CDR1 is LNHDA and CDR2 is SQIVND (reference sequence). CDR3 sequence: CASSIGAFLGELFF. The CDR3 coding sequence is TGTGCCAGTAGTATAGGGGCATTCCTAGGGGAGCTGTTTTTT.

This clone has just a few counts. The chain joins TRBV3-1 (or the pseudogene TRBV3-2) to TRBJ1-2, with D possibly being TRBD1 (5 bases). Deletions cut 1 base from V and 3 bases from J, with 18 bases between. Germline CDR1 and CDR2: LGHDT and YNNKEL (reference sequence). This CDR3 has 17 residues. CDR3 protein: CASSQASWGDPYYGYTF. CDR3 nucleotide sequence: TGTGCCAGCAGCCAAGCATCGTGGGGGGACCCCTACTATGGCTACACCTTC.

This clone was counted a single time. The rearrangement uses TRBV15 and TRBJ1-1, with D possibly matching TRBD1 (5 bases). The CDR3 runs to 15 residues. The germline V gene encodes CDR1 LNHNV and CDR2 YYDKDF (reference sequence). Trimming cost V 3 bases and J 4 bases, with 15 bases left between them. The CDR3 DNA is TGTGCCACCAGCAGGGGGACGAGGGAGGGCACTGAAGCTTTCTTT. Protein sequence: CATSRGTREGTEAFF.

This rearrangement joins TRBV21-1 to TRBJ1-1. TRBV21-1 is marked as a pseudogene. The CDR3 sequence is 16 residues long. CDR3 in amino acids: CASSKAGGDMNTEAFF. The CDR3 coding sequence is TGTGCCAGCAGCAAAGCCGGGGGTGATATGAACACTGAAGCTTTCTTT.

The chain uses TRBV9 and TRBJ2-1; 12 bases line up with TRBD2. Germline V gene data show CDR1 as SGDLS and CDR2 as YYNGEE. CDR3 length equals 17 residues. V lost 4 bases to trimming and J lost 2 bases; unmatched junction nucleotides: 7. DNA of the CDR3: TGTGCCAGCAGCTCTCCTCTAGCGGGGGGGACCTACAATGAGCAGTTCTTC. It encodes CASSSPLAGGTYNEQFF.

CDR3 loop: CAWKGQHHLEAFF. DNA of the CDR3: TGTGCCTGGAAGGGACAGCATCATCTTGAAGCTTTCTTT. The chain is built from TRBV30 and TRBJ1-1; 7 bases map to TRBD1. The CDR3 runs 13 residues. Germline V lookup: CDR1 GTSNPN, CDR2 SVGIG (reference sequence). Losses at the gene ends were 4 bases for V and 7 bases for J; bases not matched to a gene: 9.

The CDR3 spells CASSEFRGSPLHF. DNA of the CDR3: TGTGCCAGCAGTGAATTCAGGGGTTCACCCCTCCACTTT. The V call is TRBV6-1, the J call TRBJ1-6; a possible D gene is TRBD1 (6 bases). V was pared by 2 bases and J by 9 bases, with 8 bases between. CDR1 is MNHNS and CDR2 is SASEGT in the germline V gene. The CDR3 consists of 13 residues.

The rearrangement joins TRBV10-2 to TRBJ2-1; 7 nucleotides align to TRBD1. The CDR3 totals 14 residues. The V gene end was trimmed by 1 base and the J gene end by 10 bases; junction bases not matched to a gene: 7. Germline CDR1 WSHSY, CDR2 SAAADI. The DNA of the CDR3 is TGCGCCAGCAGTGAGTATAGGGACAGCCAAGAGCAGTTCTTC. It yields the protein CASSEYRDSQEQFF.

This chain links TRBV9 with TRBJ2-5, with TRBD2 as a possible D gene (6 bases). Per the germline V gene, CDR1 is SGDLS and CDR2 is YYNGEE. V was cut by 2 bases and J by 3 bases, with 11 bases left in between. The CDR3 loop spans 14 amino acids. The CDR3 DNA is TGTGCCAGCAGCGTGGAGGGGACCGAAGAGACCCAGTACTTC. Its protein is CASSVEGTEETQYF.

The rearrangement joins TRBV4-3 to TRBJ1-1, with D uncertain. V was shortened by 1 base and J by 4 bases, with 16 bases between the two germline ends. Germline CDR1 LGHNA, CDR2 YSLEER. CDR3 length: 16 amino acids. The CDR3 DNA reads as TGCGCCAGCAGCCAAGCTCGGGTCCGTCAGAGCACTGAAGCTTTCTTT. This codes for CASSQARVRQSTEAFF.

V and J are TRBV29-1 and TRBJ2-1; 7 bases are a match to TRBD2. Germline V CDR1 and CDR2: SQVTM, ANQGSEA. After removal of 4 bases from V and 2 bases from J, the junction contained 5 bases not matched to a gene. The CDR3 loop spans 14 amino acids. CDR3 sequence: CSVVGRETYNEQFF. In DNA form, the CDR3 reads TGCAGCGTTGTAGGGCGGGAGACCTACAATGAGCAGTTCTTC.